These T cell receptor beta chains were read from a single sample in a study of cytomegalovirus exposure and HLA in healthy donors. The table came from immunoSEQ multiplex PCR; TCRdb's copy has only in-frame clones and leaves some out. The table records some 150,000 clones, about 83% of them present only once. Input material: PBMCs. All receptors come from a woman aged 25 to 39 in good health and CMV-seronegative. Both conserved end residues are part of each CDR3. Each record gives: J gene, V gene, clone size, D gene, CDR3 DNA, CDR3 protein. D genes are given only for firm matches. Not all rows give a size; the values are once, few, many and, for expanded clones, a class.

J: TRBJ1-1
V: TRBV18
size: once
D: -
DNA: TGTGCCAGCTCACCATCGGACAGCTGGGGCACTGAAGCTTTCTTT
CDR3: CASSPSDSWGTEAFF

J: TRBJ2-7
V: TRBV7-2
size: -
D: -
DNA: TGTGCCAGCAGCTTAGAATTGGGCAGTAACTACGAGCAGTACTTC
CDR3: CASSLELGSNYEQYF

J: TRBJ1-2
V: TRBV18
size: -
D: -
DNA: TGTGCCAGCTCACCAGGAGGCAACTATGGCTACACCTTC
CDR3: CASSPGGNYGYTF

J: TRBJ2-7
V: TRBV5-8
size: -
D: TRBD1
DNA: TGTGCCAGCAGCTTAGGCAAAGGGACAGCTGAAGCCTACGAGCAGTACTTC
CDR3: CASSLGKGTAEAYEQYF

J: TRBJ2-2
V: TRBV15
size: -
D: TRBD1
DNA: TGTGCCACCAGAGAAAGGACAGGTAGAACCGGGGAGCTGTTTTTT
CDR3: CATRERTGRTGELFF

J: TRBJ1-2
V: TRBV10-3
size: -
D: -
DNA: TGTGCCATCAGTGACCGGGACACCTATAACTATGGCTACACCTTC
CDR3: CAISDRDTYNYGYTF

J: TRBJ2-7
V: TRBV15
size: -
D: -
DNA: TGTGCCACCAGGGGTTCCACAGGGCGAGAGGGGTATTACTTC
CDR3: CATRGSTGREGYYF

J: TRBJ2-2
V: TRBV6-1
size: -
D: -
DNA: TGTGCCAGCAGTGTACAGGGTGACACCGGGGAGCTGTTTTTT
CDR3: CASSVQGDTGELFF

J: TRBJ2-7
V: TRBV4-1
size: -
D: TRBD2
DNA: TGCGCCAGCAGTCAGGGACTAGTGGGATTAAGCTCCTACGAGCAGTACTTC
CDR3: CASSQGLVGLSSYEQYF

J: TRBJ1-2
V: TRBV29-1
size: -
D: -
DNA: TGCAGCGTTGCGACAGGAGGTATGAATGGCTACACCTTC
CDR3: CSVATGGMNGYTF

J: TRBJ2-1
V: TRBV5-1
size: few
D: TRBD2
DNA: TGCGCCAGCAGCGGTAAGAATAGCGGGAGCTCCTACAATGAGCAGTTCTTC
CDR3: CASSGKNSGSSYNEQFF

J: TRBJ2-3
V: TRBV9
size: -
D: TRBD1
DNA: TGTGCCAGCAGTCGGACAGGGGGCGCATATACGCAGTATTTT
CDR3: CASSRTGGAYTQYF

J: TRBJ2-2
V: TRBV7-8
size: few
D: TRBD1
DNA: TGTGCCAGCAGGAGGGGACAGGGAGTCACCGGGGAGCTGTTTTTT
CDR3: CASRRGQGVTGELFF

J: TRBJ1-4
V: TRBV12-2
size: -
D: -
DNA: TGTGCAAGTCGCCCACGGACAGGGGGCCGTTGGGAAAAACTGTTTTTT
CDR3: CASRPRTGGRWEKLFF

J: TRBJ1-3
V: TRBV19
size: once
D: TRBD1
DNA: TGTGCCAGTAGTATAGTCGCGACAGGGGCTGGAAACACCATATATTTT
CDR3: CASSIVATGAGNTIYF

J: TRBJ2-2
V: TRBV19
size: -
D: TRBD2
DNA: TGTGCCAGTAGACCCTCCGGACTAGCGGGGGGGCCCGCCGGGGAGCTGTTTTTT
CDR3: CASRPSGLAGGPAGELFF

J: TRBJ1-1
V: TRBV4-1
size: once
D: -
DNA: TGCGCCAGCAGCCAAGACGCCCGAGTAGACACTGAAGCTTTCTTT
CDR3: CASSQDARVDTEAFF

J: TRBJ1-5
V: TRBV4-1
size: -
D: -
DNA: TGCGCCAGCAGCCAAGGACCCCCGGTTCAGGGGAACCAGCCCCAGCATTTT
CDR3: CASSQGPPVQGNQPQHF

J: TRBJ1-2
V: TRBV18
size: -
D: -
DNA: TGTGCCAGCTCAAGTCTTGAGGGACTCTATGGCTACACCTTC
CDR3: CASSSLEGLYGYTF

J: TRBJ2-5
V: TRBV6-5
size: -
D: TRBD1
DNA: TGTGCCAGCAGCCGACAGGGGGAGACCCAGTACTTC
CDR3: CASSRQGETQYF

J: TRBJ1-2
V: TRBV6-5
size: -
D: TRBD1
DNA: TGTGCCAGCAGGGGACAGACAATCTATGGCTACACCTTC
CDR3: CASRGQTIYGYTF

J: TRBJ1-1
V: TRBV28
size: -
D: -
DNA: TGTGCCAGCAGGTCATCCAGGGGAAGCTCTGAAGCTTTCTTT
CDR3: CASRSSRGSSEAFF

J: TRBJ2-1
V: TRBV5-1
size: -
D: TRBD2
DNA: TGCGCCAGCAGCTCCGGACTAGCGGGCTACAATGAGCAGTTCTTC
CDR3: CASSSGLAGYNEQFF

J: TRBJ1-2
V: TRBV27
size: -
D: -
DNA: TGTGCCAGCAGTTTATGGGGTACAGGGTTCTATGGCTACACCTTC
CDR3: CASSLWGTGFYGYTF

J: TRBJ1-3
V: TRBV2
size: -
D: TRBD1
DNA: TGTGCCAGCCAACGGGGACAGGCTGGAAACACCATATATTTT
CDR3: CASQRGQAGNTIYF

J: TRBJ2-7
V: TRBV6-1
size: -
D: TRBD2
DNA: TGTGCCAGCAGTGCGGTCGGGACTAGCGGGGGGGAGCAGTACTTC
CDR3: CASSAVGTSGGEQYF

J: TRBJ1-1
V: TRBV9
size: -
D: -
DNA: TGTGCCAGCAGCCCGAGGGAAATTCGGACTGAAGCTTTCTTT
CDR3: CASSPREIRTEAFF

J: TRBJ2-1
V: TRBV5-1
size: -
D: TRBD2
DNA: TGCGCCAGCAGCTTGGGAGGAGCGGGGGTTCACAATGAGCAGTTCTTC
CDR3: CASSLGGAGVHNEQFF

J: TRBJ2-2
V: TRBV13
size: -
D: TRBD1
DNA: TGTGCCAGCAGCTCCCGAAAAGGACAGGGGGCCACCGGGGAGCTGTTTTTT
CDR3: CASSSRKGQGATGELFF

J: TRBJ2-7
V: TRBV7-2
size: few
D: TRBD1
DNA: TGTGCCAGCAGCCAGCGGGACAGGGGTTTTGTCTACGAGCAGTACTTC
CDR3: CASSQRDRGFVYEQYF

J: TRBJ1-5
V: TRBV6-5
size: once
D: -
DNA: TGTGCCAGCAGTTACGAGAGGGGGGGGCCCCAGCATTTT
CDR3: CASSYERGGPQHF

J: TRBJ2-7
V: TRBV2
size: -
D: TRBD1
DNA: TGTGCCAGCAGTGACCCGGGACAGACCCTCTACGAGCAGTACTTC
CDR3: CASSDPGQTLYEQYF

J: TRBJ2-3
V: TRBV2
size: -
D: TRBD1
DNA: TGTGCCAGCAGTGAGGGGACAGTTGGAGATACGCAGTATTTT
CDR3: CASSEGTVGDTQYF

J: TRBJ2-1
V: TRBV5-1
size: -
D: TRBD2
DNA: TGCGCCAGCAGCGGACTAGCGGGGGTTAGTGAGCAGTTCTTC
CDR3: CASSGLAGVSEQFF

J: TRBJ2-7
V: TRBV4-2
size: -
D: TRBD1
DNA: TGTGCCAGCAGCCAAGGGACAGGGGTGAAGGCCTACGAGCAGTACTTC
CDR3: CASSQGTGVKAYEQYF

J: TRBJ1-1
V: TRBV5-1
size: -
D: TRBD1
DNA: TGCGCCAGCACCATGGGACAGATAGACACTGAAGCTTTCTTT
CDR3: CASTMGQIDTEAFF

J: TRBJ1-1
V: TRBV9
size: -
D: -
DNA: TGTGCCAGCAGCGGCAGAAGGGGGGGAACTGAAGCTTTCTTT
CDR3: CASSGRRGGTEAFF

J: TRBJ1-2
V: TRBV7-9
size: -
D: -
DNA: TGTGCCAGCAGCCGTAGTGGACAGCAAATCTATGGCTACACCTTC
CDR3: CASSRSGQQIYGYTF

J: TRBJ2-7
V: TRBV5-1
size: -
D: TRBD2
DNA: TGCGCCAGCAGCTTGGCAACTAGCGGTTACGAGCAGTACTTC
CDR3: CASSLATSGYEQYF

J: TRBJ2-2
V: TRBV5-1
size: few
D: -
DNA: TGCGCCAGCAGCTGGACAGCTTCGAACACCGGGGAGCTGTTTTTT
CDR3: CASSWTASNTGELFF

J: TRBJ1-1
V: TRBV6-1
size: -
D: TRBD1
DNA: TGTGCCAGCAGTGAAAGGGCAGGGGGCACTGAAGCTTTCTTT
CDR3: CASSERAGGTEAFF

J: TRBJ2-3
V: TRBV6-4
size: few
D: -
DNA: TGTGCCAGCAGCGCGAGCGTGGCCACAGATACGCAGTATTTT
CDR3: CASSASVATDTQYF

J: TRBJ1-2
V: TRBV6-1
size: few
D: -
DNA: TGTGCCAGCATCGGGGGGGGCGGGCTAGGTGGCTACACCTTC
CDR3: CASIGGGGLGGYTF

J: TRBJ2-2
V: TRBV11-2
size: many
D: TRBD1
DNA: TGTGCCAGCAGCTTGGGACAGTACCCCAACACCGGGGAGCTGTTTTTT
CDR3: CASSLGQYPNTGELFF

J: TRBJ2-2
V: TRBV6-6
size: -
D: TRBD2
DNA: TGTGCCAGCAGTACAACTAGCGGGGGGGCGATCGGGGAGCTGTTTTTT
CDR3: CASSTTSGGAIGELFF

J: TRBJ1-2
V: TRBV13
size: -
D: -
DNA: TGTGCCAGCAGCTTAGGGTTGGGGGGAACCTATGGCTACACCTTC
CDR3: CASSLGLGGTYGYTF

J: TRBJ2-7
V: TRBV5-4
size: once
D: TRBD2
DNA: TGTGCCAGCAGCTTGGCGGTAGCGGGATCCTACGAGCAGTACTTC
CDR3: CASSLAVAGSYEQYF

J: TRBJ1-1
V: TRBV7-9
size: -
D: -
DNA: TGTGCCAGCAGCTTAGACAAATTCCCAGGGTTCTACACTGAAGCTTTCTTT
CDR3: CASSLDKFPGFYTEAFF

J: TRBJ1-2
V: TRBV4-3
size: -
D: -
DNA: TGCGCCAGCAGCCAAGAATATCAGGGGACGAACTATGGCTACACCTTC
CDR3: CASSQEYQGTNYGYTF

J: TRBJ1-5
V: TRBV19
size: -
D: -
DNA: TGTGCCAGTAGTGCCAAGGGAGGGAGGTTGAACAATCAGCCCCAGCATTTT
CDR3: CASSAKGGRLNNQPQHF

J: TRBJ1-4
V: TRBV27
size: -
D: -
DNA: TGTGCCAGCAGCCTAGGGAGGCGGGAAAAACTGTTTTTT
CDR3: CASSLGRREKLFF

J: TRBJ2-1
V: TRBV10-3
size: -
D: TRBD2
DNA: TGTGCCATCAGTGACCCCGAGACTAGCGGGGGGGGAGGGAATGAGCAGTTCTTC
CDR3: CAISDPETSGGGGNEQFF

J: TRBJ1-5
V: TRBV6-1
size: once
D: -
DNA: TGTGCCAGCAGTGAACGGGGGACGGGGAGCAATCAGCCCCAGCATTTT
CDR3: CASSERGTGSNQPQHF

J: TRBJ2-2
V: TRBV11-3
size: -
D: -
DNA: TGTGCCAGCAGCCCGACTGTTGAACCGGAGAACACCGGGGAGCTGTTTTTT
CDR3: CASSPTVEPENTGELFF

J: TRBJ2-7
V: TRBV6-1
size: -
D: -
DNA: TGTGCCAGCAGTGAATCAACCGCTCCAGTTGGCGAGCAGTACTTC
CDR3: CASSESTAPVGEQYF

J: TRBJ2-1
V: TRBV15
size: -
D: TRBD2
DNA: TGTGCCACCAGCTTCCCTGGGGCTAGCGGGGGGGCCTCCTACAATGAGCAGTTCTTC
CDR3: CATSFPGASGGASYNEQFF

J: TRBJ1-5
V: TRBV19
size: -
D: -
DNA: TGTGCCAGTAGTATTGACATCCGGACAGCCTCTAATCAGCCCCAGCATTTT
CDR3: CASSIDIRTASNQPQHF

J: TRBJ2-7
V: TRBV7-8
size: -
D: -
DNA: TGTGCCAGCAGCTTAGGGGGGACAACCTACGAGCAGTACTTC
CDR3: CASSLGGTTYEQYF

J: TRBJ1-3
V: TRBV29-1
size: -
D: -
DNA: TGCAGCGTTGAAGATGGGAGGGCCATTGGAAACACCATATATTTT
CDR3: CSVEDGRAIGNTIYF

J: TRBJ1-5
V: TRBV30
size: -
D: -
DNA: TGTGCCTGGAGTGTAGAACGAGGACAGCCCCAGCATTTT
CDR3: CAWSVERGQPQHF